The entry below describes one T cell receptor (beta chain). Unmatched junction bases numbered 7, after V lost 0 bases and J lost 3 bases. The germline CDR1 and CDR2 sequences are LGHNT and FRNRAP. This CDR3 comprises 18 residues. Source study methods: Nucleated cell number was recorded as an estimate derived from reference gene primer amplification. The data were produced by immunoSEQ multiplex PCR, yet TCRdb's version contains in-frame clones alone and is incomplete. Clone size and V and J calls were adopted from that table, with D and trimming inferred from the DNA. The sample carries roughly 80,000 clones, around 85% recorded once. This entry comes from a study of blood T cell repertoires in COVID-19. The wider study: Samples of COVID-19 (acute and convalescent) were obtained from the United States, Italy and Spain. The cDNA or gDNA used as material had been derived from T cells, B-cell-depleted T cells, or PBMCs.

The gene calls are TRBV12-5 and TRBJ2-3; 12 bases align to TRBD2. The sequenced sample consisted of peripheral blood. The TCR was taken from an older man in a cohort sampled during active COVID-19. The CDR3, as DNA: TGTGCTAGTGGTTTGGTACTGGCTAGCGGGGGGGGTACAGATACGCAGTATTTT. Translation gives CASGLVLASGGGTDTQYF.